This is a list of T cell receptor beta chains from one sample in a study of spatial heterogeneity in lung cancer. Each CDR3 protein is one row after TCRdb ran MiXCR on the 5' RACE reads. Here the sample spans about 94,000 distinct CDR3 sequences, approximately 20% being singletons. Sequenced material: PBMCs, taken at follow-up. These receptors were obtained from a male donor with early-stage non-small cell lung cancer. CDR3s include the opening cysteine and the closing phenylalanine or tryptophan. D genes are given only for firm matches. The size of a clone is reported for some rows only, either as once, few or many, or as a class for expanded clones.

TRBJ2-2	TRBV18	.	.	CASSLGGEELFF	TGTGCCAGCTCCCTTGGAGGCGAGGAGCTGTTTTTT
TRBJ1-2	TRBV5-1	.	.	CAREEVGYTF	TGCGCCAGAGAGGAGGTTGGCTACACCTTC
TRBJ2-5	TRBV19	.	TRBD2	CASSPGTSGTETQYF	TGTGCCAGTAGTCCCGGGACTAGCGGGACGGAGACCCAGTACTTC
TRBJ2-5	TRBV6-4	few	.	CASSPKKPPQNRADRTSEETQYF	TGTGCCAGCAGTCCCAAAAAACCACCTCAAAACCGCGCGGACAGAACGTCGGAAGAGACCCAGTACTTC
TRBJ1-1	TRBV3-1	few	TRBD1	CASSPQGQGQTEAFF	TGTGCCAGCAGCCCGCAGGGACAGGGACAGACTGAAGCTTTCTTT
TRBJ1-1	TRBV12-3/TRBV12-4	few	.	CASSQMNTEAFF	TGTGCCAGCAGTCAAATGAACACTGAAGCTTTCTTT
TRBJ2-4	TRBV15	few	.	CATSRAVAKNIQYF	TGTGCCACCAGCAGAGCAGTAGCCAAAAACATTCAGTACTTC
TRBJ2-1	TRBV7-2	.	TRBD2	CASSAPGLAGLYEQFF	TGTGCCAGCAGCGCCCCGGGACTAGCGGGATTGTATGAGCAGTTCTTC
TRBJ1-1	TRBV19	many	.	CAREPHRPRTPEAFF	TGTGCCAGAGAACCTCACCGGCCCAGGACCCCTGAAGCTTTCTTT
TRBJ2-5	TRBV7-6	few	.	CASSLAGAGAETQYF	TGTGCCAGCAGCTTAGCAGGGGCCGGGGCGGAGACCCAGTACTTC
TRBJ2-2	TRBV5-1	.	.	CATQGGGGPAGELFF	TGCGCCACCCAGGGGGGTGGAGGTCCGGCCGGGGAGCTGTTTTTT
TRBJ2-3	TRBV10-3	.	TRBD2	CATNGLAGVTDTQYF	TGTGCCACTAATGGACTAGCGGGAGTCACAGATACGCAGTATTTT
TRBJ1-1	TRBV7-9	.	.	CASSSHLGHTEAFF	TGTGCCAGCAGCTCCCACCTTGGACACACTGAAGCTTTCTTT
TRBJ2-3	TRBV6-2/TRBV6-3	.	.	CASSYRAGDTQYF	TGTGCCAGCAGTTACAGGGCAGGAGATACGCAGTATTTT
TRBJ2-1	TRBV20-1	.	.	CSASRASATLKIYNEQFF	TGCAGTGCTAGTCGAGCTAGCGCCACACTTAAGATTTACAATGAGCAGTTCTTC
TRBJ2-3	TRBV20-1	.	.	CSATGAGVRDTQYF	TGCAGTGCTACTGGGGCAGGGGTTCGAGATACGCAGTATTTT
TRBJ2-1	TRBV20-1	many	TRBD2	CSASTSGMYNEQFF	TGCAGTGCTTCAACTAGCGGGATGTACAATGAGCAGTTCTTC